The next 4 T cell receptor beta chains were all read from a single sample in a study of blood T cell repertoires in COVID-19. The method was immunoSEQ multiplex PCR; TCRdb's version includes in-frame clones alone and lacks a portion of them. The data show around 100,000 clones, with around 93% seen just once and 1.8% held by the top ten. Material for sequencing was peripheral blood. The receptors here all came from a human donor with active COVID-19. The donor label of this sample is uncertain.

This clone has more than one count but fewer than ten. This chain uses TRBV19 with TRBJ1-5; a weak D match, TRBD1 (5 bases). The CDR3 has 15 amino acids. The ends were cut back, 1 base at V and 4 bases at J, with 11 bases in the middle. CDR1 is LNHDA and CDR2 is SQIVND in the germline V gene (reference sequence). The CDR3 region is CASSIGFRGNQPQHF. The CDR3 DNA reads TGTGCCAGTAGTATAGGGTTTCGGGGGAATCAGCCCCAGCATTTT.

The chain combines TRBV3-1 (or the pseudogene TRBV3-2) with TRBJ1-5, with D perhaps TRBD1 (5 bases). CDR3 length: 14 amino acids. V lost 4 bases to trimming and J lost 3 bases, with 10 bases between them. CDR1 and CDR2 from the germline V gene are LGHDT and YNNKEL (reference sequence). CDR3 residues: CASSRRVFNQPQHF. CDR3 bases: TGTGCCAGCAGCCGCAGGGTGTTCAATCAGCCCCAGCATTTT.

V gene TRBV7-2 combines with J gene TRBJ2-1; 8 nucleotides align to TRBD2. The ends lost 1 base at V and 9 bases at J; junction bases unmatched: 11. The CDR3 totals 16 residues. CDR1 SGHTA and CDR2 FQGNSA come from the germline V gene. The CDR3 protein is CASSLVGLVGRGEQFF. The CDR3 DNA is TGTGCCAGCAGCTTAGTGGGACTAGTTGGGAGAGGTGAGCAGTTCTTC.

V gene TRBV25-1 combines with J gene TRBJ2-5; 8 nucleotides line up with TRBD2. CDR1 and CDR2 from the germline V gene are MGHDK and SYGVNS. The CDR3 spans 16 residues. Trimming at V came to 3 bases and at J to 1 base, leaving 7 bases not matched to a gene. CDR3 sequence: CASSDGAGVFQETQYF. Written as DNA, the CDR3 is TGTGCCAGCAGTGACGGAGCGGGGGTCTTCCAAGAGACCCAGTACTTC.